This record looks at one TCR beta chain sequence and its context. The CDR3 loop spans 13 amino acids. From germline, CDR1 is LGHNT and CDR2 FRNRAP. Trimming removed 3 bases at V and 5 bases at J, with 10 bases between. This sample was taken from a study of blood T cell repertoires in COVID-19. Across the study: Italy, Spain and the United States were the sources of the convalescent and acute COVID-19 samples. T cells, B-cell-depleted T cells, or PBMCs provided the cDNA or gDNA that served as material.

Profiled with immunoSEQ multiplex PCR; TCRdb holds only in-frame clones, not every one. The sample carries about 100,000 clones, 90% to 95% recorded once. The receptor was isolated from a man aged 50-59 years with active COVID-19. The chain joins TRBV12-5 to TRBJ1-1; no definite D call. Sequenced input: peripheral blood. CDR3 sequence: CASGLAEGTEAFF. Written as DNA, the CDR3 is TGTGCTAGTGGTTTAGCAGAGGGTACTGAAGCTTTCTTT.